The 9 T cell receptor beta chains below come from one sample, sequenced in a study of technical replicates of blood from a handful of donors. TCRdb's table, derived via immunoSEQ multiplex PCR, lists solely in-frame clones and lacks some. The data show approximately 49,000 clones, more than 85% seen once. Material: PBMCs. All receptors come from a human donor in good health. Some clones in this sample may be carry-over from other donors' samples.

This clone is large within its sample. The CDR3 DNA follows: TGTGCCAGCAGCCCTGTTAGTTTCACCGGGGAGCTGTTTTTT. Translated, it gives CASSPVSFTGELFF. This chain links TRBV7-9 with TRBJ2-2; unclear D gene. The CDR3 spans 14 residues. V lost 5 bases, J lost 4 bases, and 11 bases lay in between. The germline V gene has CDR1 SEHNR and CDR2 FQNEAQ (reference sequence).

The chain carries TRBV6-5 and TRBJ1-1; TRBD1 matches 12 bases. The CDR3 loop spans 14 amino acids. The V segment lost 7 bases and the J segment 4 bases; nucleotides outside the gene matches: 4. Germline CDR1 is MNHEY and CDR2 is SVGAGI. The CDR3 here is CASTGTGGVTEAFF. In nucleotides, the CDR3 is TGTGCCAGCACCGGGACAGGGGGCGTCACTGAAGCTTTCTTT.

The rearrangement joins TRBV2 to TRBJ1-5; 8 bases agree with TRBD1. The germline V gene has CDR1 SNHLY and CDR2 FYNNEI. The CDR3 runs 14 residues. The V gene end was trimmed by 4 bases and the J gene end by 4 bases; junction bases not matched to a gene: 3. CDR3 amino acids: CASSGTGGNQPQHF. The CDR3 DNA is TGTGCCAGCAGTGGTACAGGGGGGAATCAGCCCCAGCATTTT.

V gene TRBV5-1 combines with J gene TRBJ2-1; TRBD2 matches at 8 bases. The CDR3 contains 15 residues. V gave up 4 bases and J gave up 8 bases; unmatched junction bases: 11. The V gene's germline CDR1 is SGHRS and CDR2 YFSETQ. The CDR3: CASSTGLGVWDEQFF. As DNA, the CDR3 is TGCGCCAGCAGCACGGGACTAGGAGTATGGGATGAGCAGTTCTTC.

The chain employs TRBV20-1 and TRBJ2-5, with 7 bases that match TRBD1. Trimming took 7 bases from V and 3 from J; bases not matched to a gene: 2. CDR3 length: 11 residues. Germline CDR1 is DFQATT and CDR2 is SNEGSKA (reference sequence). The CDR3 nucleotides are TGCAGTGTTGGGACAGAAGAGACCCAGTACTTC. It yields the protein CSVGTEETQYF.

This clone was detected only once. Here the CDR3 reads CASGLVQGEQFF. The CDR3 region has the DNA TGTGCTAGTGGTTTGGTACAGGGTGAGCAGTTCTTC. This rearrangement joins TRBV12-5 to TRBJ2-1; D possibly corresponds to TRBD1 (6 bases). V was shortened by 0 bases and J by 9 bases, with 6 bases between the two germline ends. Germline loops: CDR1 LGHNT, CDR2 FRNRAP. The CDR3 totals 12 residues.

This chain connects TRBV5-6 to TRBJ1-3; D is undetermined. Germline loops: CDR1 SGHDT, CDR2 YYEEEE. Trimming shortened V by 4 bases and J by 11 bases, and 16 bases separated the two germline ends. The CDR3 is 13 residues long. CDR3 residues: CASSPYWEDPIYF. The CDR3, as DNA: TGTGCCAGCAGCCCCTATTGGGAGGACCCCATATATTTT.

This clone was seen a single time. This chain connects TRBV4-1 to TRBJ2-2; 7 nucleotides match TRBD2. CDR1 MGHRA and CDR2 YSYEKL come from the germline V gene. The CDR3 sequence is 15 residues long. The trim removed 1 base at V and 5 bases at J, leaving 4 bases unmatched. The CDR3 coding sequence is TGCGCCAGCAGCCAAGCCGGGACTATTACCGGGGAGCTGTTTTTT. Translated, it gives CASSQAGTITGELFF.

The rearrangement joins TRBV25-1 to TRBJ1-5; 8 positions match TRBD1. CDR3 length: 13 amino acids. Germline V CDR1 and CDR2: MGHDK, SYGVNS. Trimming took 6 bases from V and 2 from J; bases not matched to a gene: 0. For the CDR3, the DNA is TGTGCCAGCAGGGGACAGGGCAATCAGCCCCAGCATTTT. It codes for CASRGQGNQPQHF.